This TCR beta chain was identified in a study of blood T cell repertoires in COVID-19. CDR3 length: 16 residues. Trimming cost V 2 bases and J 3 bases, with 14 bases left between them. Germline CDR1 SGHRS, CDR2 YFSETQ. TCRdb keeps only in-frame clones here, not all; method: immunoSEQ multiplex PCR. The sample records about 180,000 clones, 80% to 90% being singletons. The chain is built from TRBV5-1 and TRBJ1-4; tentative D call: TRBD1 (5 bases). The specimen sequenced was peripheral blood. This clonotype was sampled from a man between 18 and 29 years old who had recovered from COVID-19. The CDR3 loop reads CASSFEGRGANEKLFF. The CDR3 DNA is TGCGCCAGCAGCTTTGAGGGGAGGGGAGCTAATGAAAAACTGTTTTTT.